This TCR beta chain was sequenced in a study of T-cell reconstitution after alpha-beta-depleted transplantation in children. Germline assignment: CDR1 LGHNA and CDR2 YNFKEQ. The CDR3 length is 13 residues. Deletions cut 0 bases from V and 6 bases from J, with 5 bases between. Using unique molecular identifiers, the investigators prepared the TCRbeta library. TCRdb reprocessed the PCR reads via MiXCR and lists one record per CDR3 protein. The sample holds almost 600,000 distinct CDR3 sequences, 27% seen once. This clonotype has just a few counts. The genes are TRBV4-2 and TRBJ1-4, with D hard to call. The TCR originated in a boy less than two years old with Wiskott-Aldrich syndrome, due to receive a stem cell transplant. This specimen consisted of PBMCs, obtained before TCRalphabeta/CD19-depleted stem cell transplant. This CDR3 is CASSQDSYEKLFF. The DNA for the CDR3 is TGTGCCAGCAGCCAAGATAGCTATGAAAAACTGTTTTTT.